This T cell receptor (beta chain) comes out of a study of shared clonotypes between healthy human individuals. The naive CD8 fraction comprised CD45RO-negative cells positively selected for CCR7 and excluded terminally differentiated effector memory CD45RA+ cells. The DNA input per sorted-subset replicate PCR was about 180 ng, corresponding to 28,000 or so T cell genomes. Sequenced by immunoSEQ multiplex PCR; TCRdb stores in-frame clones only, minus some. The sample records around 1.9 million clones, approximately 94% being singletons. The CDR3 is 14 amino acids. Germline CDR1 SGHDT, CDR2 YYEEEE. V was shortened by 0 bases and J by 3 bases, with 6 bases between the two germline ends.

The source material was naive CD8+ T cells from PBMCs. The rearrangement links TRBV5-6 to TRBJ2-2; D is uncertain. This sequence was found in a man younger than 35 in good health. Some clones in this sample may be carry-over from other donors' samples. The CDR3 sequence is CASSLDVDTGELFF. In DNA form, the CDR3 reads TGTGCCAGCAGCTTGGACGTGGACACCGGGGAGCTGTTTTTT.